This TCR beta chain was documented in a study of response to subunit inactivated influenza vaccine (dated by TCRdb to the late 2010s). For context, the study as a whole: To follow how T cells responded to a trivalent subunit inactivated influenza vaccine, the researchers relied on deep quantitative profiling of the T cell receptor repertoire.

In its sample, this clonotype was seen a few times. Its antigen is currently not known. It has no much larger one-base neighbor in the sample; base qualities were not kept. The library was built by means of RT-PCR. TCRdb lists the instrument as Illumina HiSeq 2500. TCRdb took the public reads, trimmed them with fastp at Q25, ran MiXCR for clone calling and kept in-frame beta chains. A single entry per CDR3 protein holds the most common genes and DNA from its merged rows. The sample table lists 650,000 to 800,000 distinct CDR3 sequences, approximately 15% of them with a count of one. The ten largest make up 6.5% to 8.5% of the sample. Beyond this particular receptor, the publication reports: According to the authors, only a limited number of new T cells may be recruited by each seasonal influenza vaccination.

The input for sequencing was PBMCs from blood, taken 14 to 15 days before vaccination. This TCR was recovered from a man over 45 who received an inactivated influenza vaccine. Donor details come from another sample of the same person, matched by shared clones.

In nucleotide form, the sequence is TGTGCCAGCAGCTCTTGGACAACCGACTACAATGAGCAGTTCTTC. Its protein is CASSSWTTDYNEQFF. The V and J segments used are TRBV11-2 and TRBJ2-1, with a weak D call of TRBD1 (5 bases match). The germline V gene yields SGHAT for CDR1 and FQNNGV for CDR2. Taken from cysteine to phenylalanine, the CDR3 has 15 residues. Only the CDR3 part of the read is kept: 45 bases, read in frame from the first base. V lost 4 bases and J lost 3 bases; the stretch between them is 13 bases long.